This TCR beta chain was sequenced in a study of T cell changes during pregnancy in multiple sclerosis. This table comes from immunoSEQ multiplex PCR, and its TCRdb copy is limited to in-frame clones, with some not included. Among 65,000 or so clones listed, 90% were seen once. Germline V CDR1 and CDR2: SQVTM, ANQGSEA. The V gene end was trimmed by 8 bases and the J gene end by 4 bases; junction bases not matched to a gene: 3. The CDR3 runs to 12 residues. The V call is TRBV29-1, the J call TRBJ1-1; 11 nucleotides align to TRBD1. The source was peripheral blood, collected in the second trimester of pregnancy. This receptor was identified in a female donor in good health, enrolled as a control in a pregnancy study. The CDR3 spells CSLGTGGTEAFF. CDR3 DNA sequence: TGCAGCCTAGGGACAGGGGGCACTGAAGCTTTCTTT.